This entry lists 13 T cell receptor beta chains sequenced from one sample in a study of radiotherapy plus CTLA-4 blockade in lung cancer. Sequencing was performed with immunoSEQ multiplex PCR; in TCRdb, only in-frame clones are kept and a portion is missing. The table includes about 110,000 clones, 70% to 85% detected once. The sample consisted of peripheral blood, taken from a patient treated with radiotherapy plus ipilimumab. The source of these receptors is a human donor with non-small cell lung cancer that progressed on radiotherapy plus ipilimumab. Some clones in this sample may be carry-over from other donors' samples.

This chain connects TRBV2 to TRBJ2-1; D may be TRBD1 or TRBD2 (6 bases each). CDR1 is SNHLY and CDR2 is FYNNEI in the germline V gene. CDR3 size: 14 residues. V was cut by 7 bases and J by 3 bases, with 13 bases left in between. The CDR3 DNA is TGTGCCAGCATACCGGGGGCGGGCTACAATGAGCAGTTCTTC. Amino acids: CASIPGAGYNEQFF. Full variable domain (missing parts from reference TRBV2 and TRBJ2-1): EPEVTQTPSHQVTQMGQEVILRCVPISNHLYFYWYRQILGQKVEFLVSFYNNEISEKSEIFDDQFSVERPDGSNFTLKIRSTKLEDSAMYFCASIPGAGYNEQFFGPGTRLTVL.

The chain is built from TRBV11-2 and TRBJ2-7, with a possible D match to TRBD2 (6 bases). The length of the CDR3 is 12 residues. The germline V gene has CDR1 SGHAT and CDR2 FQNNGV. Trimming removed 5 bases from V and 9 bases from J, with 14 bases in between. CDR3: CASSLNTGAQYF. CDR3 DNA: TGTGCCAGCAGCCTAAATACGGGAGCGCAGTACTTC.

This chain connects TRBV9 to TRBJ2-5; D is ambiguous. The V end lost 2 bases, the J end lost 2 bases, and 10 bases lay between the germline ends. The V gene's germline CDR1 is SGDLS and CDR2 YYNGEE. The length of the CDR3 is 14 residues. For the CDR3, the DNA is TGTGCCAGCAGCGTCGGGTTAGATCAAGAGACCCAGTACTTC. It translates to CASSVGLDQETQYF.

V usage is TRBV4-2 and J usage is TRBJ1-2; no firm D call. Germline V gene data show CDR1 as LGHNA and CDR2 as YNFKEQ. Trimming shortened V by 0 bases and J by 2 bases, and 10 bases separated the two germline ends. CDR3 length: 15 residues. This chain's CDR3 is CASSQDRDGNYGYTF. In nucleotides, the CDR3 is TGTGCCAGCAGCCAAGATCGCGACGGGAACTATGGCTACACCTTC.

The V call is TRBV5-1, the J call TRBJ2-1, with a possible D match to TRBD1 (5 bases). CDR3 size: 14 residues. With 5 bases removed from V and 0 bases from J, the gap between germline ends came to 9 bases. Germline V gene data show CDR1 as SGHRS and CDR2 as YFSETQ. CDR3 sequence: CASSRQSSYNEQFF. CDR3 in DNA: TGCGCCAGCAGTCGACAGAGCTCCTACAATGAGCAGTTCTTC. Combining the CDR3 with reference TRBV5-1 and TRBJ2-1 gives the whole variable domain KAGVTQTPRYLIKTRGQQVTLSCSPISGHRSVSWYQQTPGQGLQFLFEYFSETQRNKGNFPGRFSGRQFSNSRSEMNVSTLELGDSALYLCASSRQSSYNEQFFGPGTRLTVL.

This chain links TRBV9 with TRBJ2-7, with 13 bases identical to TRBD2. Germline CDR1 is SGDLS and CDR2 is YYNGEE. This CDR3 region has 17 residues. Trimming removed 4 bases from V and 3 bases from J; junction bases left unmatched: 10. The CDR3 coding sequence is TGTGCCAGCAGCCCAACGACTAGCGGGGGGAGGAGCTACGAGCAGTACTTC. Amino acid sequence: CASSPTTSGGRSYEQYF.

This clone has just a few counts. The rearrangement joins TRBV19 to TRBJ1-6, with 9 bases fitting TRBD1. The J segment lost 9 bases and the V segment lost 4 bases, leaving 7 bases of the junction unmatched. Germline CDR1 is LNHDA and CDR2 is SQIVND (reference sequence). The CDR3 is made up of 15 amino acids. The CDR3 sequence is CASSRKTDRGSPLHF. The CDR3 bases are TGTGCCAGTAGTAGAAAGACGGACAGGGGTTCACCCCTCCACTTT.

This chain uses TRBV9 with TRBJ1-4, with 8 nucleotides matching TRBD1. Trimming at V came to 0 bases and at J to 7 bases, leaving 5 bases not matched to a gene. This CDR3 has 15 amino acids. In germline, CDR1 is SGDLS, CDR2 YYNGEE. The chain's CDR3 is CASSVDTGGSEKLFF. The CDR3 region has the DNA TGTGCCAGCAGCGTAGATACAGGGGGATCTGAAAAACTGTTTTTT.

The chain is built from TRBV10-1 and TRBJ2-7; the match to TRBD1 covers 10 bases. V dropped 8 bases and J dropped 1; count of bases not matched to a gene: 8. This CDR3 spans 15 amino acids. Germline V gene lookup returns CDR1 WNHNN and CDR2 SYGVQD (reference sequence). CDR3 DNA sequence: TGCGCCAGCCTGACCGACAGGGGGCGATCCTACGAGCAGTACTTC. This codes for CASLTDRGRSYEQYF.

This chain links TRBV5-4 with TRBJ1-2; D unclear. Between the trimmed V and J ends, which lost 0 bases and 4 bases, there was a span of 10 bases. The CDR3 totals 14 residues. CDR1 is SGHNT, CDR2 YYREEE, per germline (reference sequence). This CDR3 reads CASSLDTSSYGYTF. The DNA for the CDR3 is TGTGCCAGCAGCTTGGACACTTCTAGCTATGGCTACACCTTC.

The rearrangement joins TRBV7-2 to TRBJ2-5, with D hard to call. The V end was cut by 1 base, the J end by 1 base, with 10 bases between. Germline CDR1 SGHTA, CDR2 FQGNSA. The CDR3 extends over 15 amino acids. CDR3 loop: CASSLGVSRQETQYF. CDR3 DNA: TGTGCCAGCAGCTTAGGGGTTAGTCGCCAAGAGACCCAGTACTTC.

The chain recombines TRBV9 with TRBJ2-7, with 9 bases aligning to TRBD2. The CDR3 sequence is 16 residues long. The junction had 8 bases not matched to a gene; V was cut back by 4 bases and J by 0 bases. Germline values: CDR1 SGDLS, CDR2 YYNGEE. The DNA for the CDR3 is TGTGCCAGCAGCACCCGTAGCGGGGGCCTCTCCTACGAGCAGTACTTC. Translating gives CASSTRSGGLSYEQYF.

The V gene is TRBV9, the J gene TRBJ2-7; tentative D call: TRBD2 (5 bases). Between the trimmed V and J ends, which lost 0 bases and 3 bases, there was a span of 16 bases. The CDR3 runs to 16 residues. CDR1 is SGDLS and CDR2 is YYNGEE in the germline V gene. CDR3 sequence: CASSVESEGGRYEQYF. CDR3 DNA sequence: TGTGCCAGCAGCGTAGAGAGCGAGGGTGGTCGCTACGAGCAGTACTTC.